The entry below gives a single T cell receptor (beta chain) sequence along with its context. This sample is drawn from a study of blood T cell repertoires in COVID-19. Turning to the study itself: Donors in the United States, Italy and Spain gave samples during acute or convalescent COVID-19. The analysed material was cDNA or gDNA that came from T cells, B-cell-depleted T cells, or PBMCs.

Original processing methods: Amplifying reference gene primers gave estimates of nucleated cell counts. Sequencing was performed with immunoSEQ multiplex PCR; in TCRdb, only in-frame clones are kept and a portion is missing. The V and J calls and the clone size are those of that table, but D and trimming were determined from the DNA. The sample has a few hundred thousand clones, around 90% seen once; the top ten hold 0.95% to 1.5%. The CDR3 covers 18 residues. Trimming cost V 5 bases and J 4 bases; bases outside gene matches: 12. The germline gives CDR1 SNHLY, CDR2 FYNNEI. The rearrangement uses TRBV2 and TRBJ1-6; 9 bases line up with TRBD1. The sample was peripheral blood. The TCR was taken from a man aged 35-49 years with acute or convalescent COVID-19. The chain's CDR3 is CASSPPRIGTGYNSPLHF. CDR3 in DNA: TGTGCCAGCAGTCCACCCCGTATTGGGACAGGGTATAATTCACCCCTCCACTTT.